What follows are 13 T cell receptor beta chains derived from one specimen sequenced in a study of cytomegalovirus exposure and HLA in healthy donors. The PCR used 60 Vbeta and 13 Jbeta primers. Generated by immunoSEQ multiplex PCR, the TCRdb table keeps only in-frame clones and is missing some. Of some 110,000 clones in the sample, 9.5% to 15% are singletons; the top ten hold approximately 15%. Sequences were obtained from PBMCs. The receptors stem from a man in his forties in good health and CMV-seropositive.

The chain has TRBV7-6 and TRBJ1-2; weak D call: TRBD1 (6 bases). The germline V gene encodes CDR1 SGHVS and CDR2 FNYEAQ. The CDR3 has 13 amino acids. The ends were cut back, 5 bases at V and 7 bases at J, with 14 bases in the middle. CDR3 coding DNA: TGTGCCAGCAGCATACAGGGAGTTACTGGCTACACCTTC. Its protein is CASSIQGVTGYTF. Combining the CDR3 with reference TRBV7-6 and TRBJ1-2 gives the whole variable domain GAGVSQSPRYKVTKRGQDVALRCDPISGHVSLYWYRQALGQGPEFLTYFNYEAQQDKSGLPNDRFSAERPEGSISTLTIQRTEQRDSAMYRCASSIQGVTGYTFGSGTRLTVV.

This clone was detected a few times. This chain uses TRBV29-1 with TRBJ1-5, with D uncertain. The V end was cut by 4 bases, the J end by 4 bases, with 8 bases between. The CDR3 is 12 residues long. The V gene's germline CDR1 is SQVTM and CDR2 ANQGSEA. The CDR3 here is CSVAADNQPQHF. The DNA of the CDR3 is TGCAGCGTTGCGGCGGATAATCAGCCCCAGCATTTT.

J is TRBJ1-2 and V is TRBV14; D possibly corresponds to TRBD1 (6 bases). This CDR3 has 15 amino acids. The germline gives CDR1 SGHDN, CDR2 FVKESK. The V end was cut by 6 bases, the J end by 3 bases, with 17 bases between. The CDR3 here is CASSGPGRGDYGYTF. CDR3 DNA: TGTGCCAGCAGTGGACCGGGCAGGGGAGACTATGGCTACACCTTC.

This clone was seen a handful of times. The rearrangement links TRBV27 to TRBJ2-2; D perhaps matches TRBD2 (7 bases). The CDR3 length is 16 residues. Germline assignment: CDR1 MNHEY and CDR2 SMNVEV (reference sequence). V was pared by 7 bases and J by 2 bases, with 17 bases between. DNA for the CDR3: TGTGCCAGCAAACTCGGGGGAGGGGGAAACACCGGGGAGCTGTTTTTT. Amino acid sequence: CASKLGGGGNTGELFF.

A few counts support this clone. One junction end disagrees with the germline gene, perhaps due to a read error. This rearrangement joins TRBV7-7 to TRBJ2-3; 10 positions match TRBD2. The CDR3 length is 15 residues. Per germline, CDR1 SSHAT and CDR2 FNYEAQ (reference sequence). CDR3 in amino acids: CASSLGLAATDTQYF. In DNA, the CDR3 is TGTGCTAGCAGCTTAGGACTAGCGGCCACAGATACGCAGTATTTT. The whole variable domain, filled in from reference TRBV7-7 and TRBJ2-3, reads GAGVSQSPRYKVTKRGQDVTLRCDPISSHATLYWYQQALGQGPEFLTYFNYEAQPDKSGLPSDRFSAERPEGSISTLTIQRTEQRDSAMYRCASSLGLAATDTQYFGPGTRLTVL.

This chain links TRBV2 with TRBJ2-2; D perhaps matches TRBD1 (6 bases). V gave up 6 bases and J gave up 6 bases, with 14 bases separating them. The CDR3 is 14 amino acids. Germline values: CDR1 SNHLY, CDR2 FYNNEI. CDR3 amino acids: CASRTRGMSGELFF. In nucleotides, the CDR3 is TGTGCCAGCAGGACCAGGGGTATGTCCGGGGAGCTGTTTTTT.

The chain links TRBV7-6 to TRBJ2-1; D is possibly TRBD1 (9 bases). There are 21 residues in the CDR3. The germline V and J ends were trimmed by 3 bases and 0 bases, with 27 bases remaining between them. The germline gives CDR1 SGHVS, CDR2 FNYEAQ. The CDR3, as DNA: TGTGCCAGCAGCTTCCTCAGGACAGGGGAAATAGCGGGAAGCTCCTACAATGAGCAGTTCTTC. Amino acid sequence: CASSFLRTGEIAGSSYNEQFF.

The V and J genes are TRBV4-3 and TRBJ2-2; 8 bases line up with TRBD2. Germline CDR1 is LGHNA and CDR2 is YSLEER. The CDR3 is 18 residues long. V lost 0 bases, J lost 6 bases, and 12 bases stayed unmatched. CDR3 nucleotide sequence: TGCGCCAGCAGCCAAGACCGGCATAGCGGGATTGCTTCCGGGGAGCTGTTTTTT. It specifies CASSQDRHSGIASGELFF.

Only a few counts were recorded for this clone. The V gene is TRBV6-5, the J gene TRBJ2-7; D not certain. The germline V and J ends were trimmed by 5 bases and 1 base, with 6 bases remaining between them. The CDR3 is 12 amino acids. Germline-derived CDR1 and CDR2 are MNHEY and SVGAGI. The DNA for the CDR3 is TGTGCCAGCAGTACAAATTCCTACGAGCAGTACTTC. Its translation: CASSTNSYEQYF.

This clone appeared a few times. This chain connects TRBV2 to TRBJ2-3; maybe TRBD2 (6 bases). Germline V gene data show CDR1 as SNHLY and CDR2 as FYNNEI. V lost 7 bases and J 0 bases, leaving 14 bases between the germline ends. This CDR3 spans 15 amino acids. In DNA, the CDR3 is TGTGCCAGCATCTTCGGGGGAGTCAGCACAGATACGCAGTATTTT. This gives the protein CASIFGGVSTDTQYF.

This clone was picked up a small number of times. The chain employs TRBV14 and TRBJ2-1; the match to TRBD2 covers 13 bases. The germline gives CDR1 SGHDN, CDR2 FVKESK. The CDR3 sequence is 14 residues long. The V segment lost 4 bases and the J segment 9 bases; nucleotides outside the gene matches: 3. The CDR3 here is CASSRGLAGAEQFF. CDR3 DNA sequence: TGTGCCAGCAGCCGTGGACTAGCGGGAGCTGAGCAGTTCTTC.

This clone has a handful of counts. This chain joins TRBV6-1 and TRBJ1-2, with D tentatively TRBD1 (5 bases). Per germline, CDR1 MNHNS and CDR2 SASEGT. This CDR3 has 14 amino acids. V was shortened by 0 bases and J by 5 bases, with 10 bases between the two germline ends. CDR3 nucleotides: TGTGCCAGCAGTGAAGCTGAGACAGTTTATGGCTACACCTTC. Encoded protein: CASSEAETVYGYTF.

Only a few counts were recorded for this clone. CDR3 sequence: CASGGVMVGELFF. Here the CDR3 DNA reads TGTGCCAGCGGGGGGGTCATGGTCGGGGAGCTGTTTTTT. The V and J genes are TRBV9 and TRBJ2-2; 7 nucleotides agree with TRBD2. The CDR3 extends over 13 amino acids. Trimming removed 7 bases from V and 7 bases from J; junction bases left unmatched: 7. CDR1 and CDR2 (germline): SGDLS, YYNGEE.